Each of the 9 T cell receptor beta chains below was sequenced from the same sample in a study of shared clonotypes between healthy human individuals. Method: immunoSEQ multiplex PCR; TCRdb's copy keeps in-frame clones and lacks some. The sample lists 730,000 or so clones; about 78% were seen once. The source material was memory CD4+ T cells sorted from blood. Described subset: CD45RA-negative fraction. Receptors originate from a woman aged 25 to 39 in good health.

This clone was seen more than once but under ten times. Distinct nucleotide sequences in the sample also encode this CDR3. The CDR3 bases are TGCGCCAGCAGCTTGGCCCAGGGGACAGATACGCAGTATTTT. This codes for CASSLAQGTDTQYF. This sequence joins TRBV5-1 and TRBJ2-3, with D maybe TRBD1 (6 bases). Per the germline V gene, CDR1 is SGHRS and CDR2 is YFSETQ. The V end was cut by 0 bases, the J end by 3 bases, with 8 bases between. This CDR3 comprises 14 residues.

V usage is TRBV13 and J usage is TRBJ1-1; D unclear. Trimming shortened V by 6 bases and J by 3 bases, and 14 bases separated the two germline ends. The CDR3 totals 14 residues. The germline CDR1 and CDR2 sequences are PRHDT and FYEKMQ (reference sequence). The DNA of the CDR3 is TGTGCCAGCAGTCTTATGTGGGTGGACACTGAAGCTTTCTTT. This sequence encodes CASSLMWVDTEAFF.

The chain links TRBV16 to TRBJ1-2, with D maybe TRBD1 (5 bases). Looked up from germline, CDR1 is KGHSY and CDR2 is FQNENV. The CDR3 totals 14 residues. Trimming shortened V by 4 bases and J by 7 bases, and 16 bases separated the two germline ends. CDR3 amino acids: CASSRAPGVPGYTF. The CDR3 DNA is TGTGCCAGCAGCCGCGCTCCGGGGGTCCCTGGCTACACCTTC.

The chain links TRBV10-3 to TRBJ1-3; a weak D match, TRBD1 (6 bases). V lost 6 bases to trimming and J lost 4 bases, with 13 bases between them. Germline values: CDR1 ENHRY, CDR2 SYGVKD. The CDR3 loop spans 14 amino acids. CDR3 nucleotide sequence: TGTGCCATCAGCCCGGGGGCCCTCGGAAACACCATATATTTT. Translating gives CAISPGALGNTIYF.

CDR3 sequence (DNA): TGTGCCAGCAGCTTAGCTCTAGGGTACCAAGAGACCCAGTACTTC. Its translation is CASSLALGYQETQYF. The chain links TRBV11-2 to TRBJ2-5; D unclear. Between the trimmed V and J ends, which lost 1 base and 0 bases, there was a span of 9 bases. Germline loops: CDR1 SGHAT, CDR2 FQNNGV. The CDR3 is 15 amino acids.

The chain recombines TRBV19 with TRBJ1-5; TRBD1 matches 7 bases. The CDR3 contains 16 residues. In germline, CDR1 is LNHDA, CDR2 SQIVND (reference sequence). V was clipped by 5 bases and J by 5 bases; unmatched bases: 12. The chain's CDR3 is CASSLRQGRLDQPQHF. The CDR3 bases are TGTGCCAGTAGTCTCAGACAGGGTAGATTGGATCAGCCCCAGCATTTT.

The genes are TRBV10-3 and TRBJ2-5; D remains ambiguous. The CDR3 is made up of 13 amino acids. V lost 4 bases to trimming and J lost 2 bases, with 8 bases between them. Germline CDR1 reads ENHRY; CDR2 reads SYGVKD. The CDR3 DNA sequence: TGTGCCATCAGTGTAGGTACGCAAGAGACCCAGTACTTC. Amino acid sequence: CAISVGTQETQYF.

The V and J genes are TRBV19 and TRBJ2-4, with D perhaps TRBD1 (5 bases). Germline V gene sequence: CDR1 LNHDA, CDR2 SQIVND (reference sequence). The CDR3 loop spans 15 amino acids. The V end was cut by 3 bases, the J end by 5 bases, with 14 bases between. The CDR3 here is CASSIPSWGQNIQYF. The CDR3 bases are TGTGCCAGTAGTATTCCCTCCTGGGGCCAAAACATTCAGTACTTC.

Note on this clone: This sample includes further DNA sequences coding for the same CDR3. The chain combines TRBV7-6 with TRBJ1-2; 9 positions match TRBD1. Trimming removed 4 bases from V and 4 bases from J; junction bases left unmatched: 7. Germline CDR1 is SGHVS and CDR2 is FNYEAQ. This CDR3 is built from 15 residues. The CDR3 DNA reads TGTGCCAGCAGCTCCGGACCGGGACAGGGCTATGGCTACACCTTC. Its translation is CASSSGPGQGYGYTF.